The rows below give T cell receptor beta chains drawn from one sample of a study of neoadjuvant nivolumab and ipilimumab in lung cancer. Some clones are missing from TCRdb's copy, which holds only in-frame ones; the method was immunoSEQ multiplex PCR. The sample holds approximately 30,000 clones, 90% seen once. The specimen was peripheral blood, collected after neoadjuvant nivolumab, alone or with ipilimumab, at or shortly before surgery. These receptor sequences come from an adult with non-small cell lung cancer. The CDR3 runs from the conserved cysteine through the conserved F or W. The D gene is left open where the match is weak. Size values are once, few and many counts, or a class for expanded clones, and some rows have none.

d_gene | j_gene | abundance | v_gene | CDR3nt | CDR3aa
NA | TRBJ2-5 | NA | TRBV2 | TGTGCCAGCAGGGCAGGGATGGAGACCCAGTACTTC | CASRAGMETQYF
NA | TRBJ2-5 | NA | TRBV6-5 | TGTGCCAGCAGTTACTGGGGGGCCCAAGAGACCCAGTACTTC | CASSYWGAQETQYF
NA | TRBJ2-1 | NA | TRBV7-2 | TGTGCCAGCAGCTGGGACCGGGAAAAGCAGTTCTTC | CASSWDREKQFF
NA | TRBJ1-5 | once | TRBV5-1 | TGCGCCAGCAGCTTAGGTGAGACCCTGGCCGGTGAGCCCCAGCATTTT | CASSLGETLAGEPQHF
NA | TRBJ1-5 | few | TRBV18 | TGTGCCAGCTCACCATCTTTAGGGGCTCCAAATCAGCCCCAGCATTTT | CASSPSLGAPNQPQHF
TRBD1 | TRBJ2-7 | NA | TRBV6-5 | TGTGCCAGCAGCACCGGGACAGCAATCTACGAGCAGTACTTC | CASSTGTAIYEQYF
NA | TRBJ2-7 | NA | TRBV10-3 | TGTGCCAGTTCGGGCAGGGAACCCTACGAGCAGTACTTC | CASSGREPYEQYF
TRBD2 | TRBJ2-2 | NA | TRBV11-3 | TGTGCCAGCAGCTCCATCGGACTAGCGGGGGGTACCACCGGGGAGCTGTTTTTT | CASSSIGLAGGTTGELFF
TRBD1 | TRBJ1-5 | NA | TRBV18 | TGTGCCAGCTCACCGCTCGCAGGGGGCGGTGAGGGGCAGCCCCAGCATTTT | CASSPLAGGGEGQPQHF
NA | TRBJ1-1 | NA | TRBV5-5 | TGTGCCAGCAGCTTGAGGGACCCCCGATCGGACACTGAAGCTTTCTTT | CASSLRDPRSDTEAFF
NA | TRBJ1-5 | NA | TRBV5-4 | TGTGCCAGCAGCTTGGATGATCAGCCCCAGCATTTT | CASSLDDQPQHF
NA | TRBJ2-1 | NA | TRBV5-1 | TGCGCCAGCAGCTTGGTGGTAGCCGGAGGCAATGAGCAGTTCTTC | CASSLVVAGGNEQFF
NA | TRBJ2-1 | NA | TRBV18 | TGTGCCAGCTCACCACAGGGGTGGGATGAGCAGTTCTTC | CASSPQGWDEQFF
NA | TRBJ1-1 | NA | TRBV6-1 | TGTGCCAGTTCAGGGGTTTTAAACACTGAAGCTTTCTTT | CASSGVLNTEAFF
NA | TRBJ1-3 | once | TRBV9 | TGTGCCAGCAGCGTAGAGGGAAGTGGAAACACCATATATTTT | CASSVEGSGNTIYF
NA | TRBJ2-2 | once | TRBV6-5 | TGTGCCAGCAGGGAAGCGAACACCGGGGAGCTGTTTTTT | CASREANTGELFF
NA | TRBJ1-5 | NA | TRBV4-3 | TGCGCCAGCAGCCAAGATTTGAAGGCAAGGGGCAATCAGCCCCAGCATTTT | CASSQDLKARGNQPQHF
NA | TRBJ2-7 | NA | TRBV6-5 | TGTGCCAGCAGTTGGGGCAGGGGTTACGAGCAGTACTTC | CASSWGRGYEQYF
NA | TRBJ2-7 | NA | TRBV18 | TGTGCCAGCTCACCACCTCAAAGCTACGAGCAGTACTTC | CASSPPQSYEQYF
NA | TRBJ1-1 | NA | TRBV6-5 | TGTGCCAGCAGTTACTGGCGGACGGACAGCACTGAAGCTTTCTTT | CASSYWRTDSTEAFF
TRBD1 | TRBJ1-6 | NA | TRBV6-1 | TGTGCCAGCGGACCAAGACAGGGAAATTCACCCCTCCACTTT | CASGPRQGNSPLHF
NA | TRBJ1-5 | NA | TRBV15 | TGTGCCACCAGCAGAGACCCAACACCGGCGAGGTGGGCCCAGCATTTT | CATSRDPTPARWAQHF
NA | TRBJ1-4 | NA | TRBV5-1 | TGCGCCAGCAGCTTGGAGCCACCGACGGGTGCTGAAAAACTGTTTTTT | CASSLEPPTGAEKLFF
TRBD1 | TRBJ1-1 | NA | TRBV7-3 | TGTGCCAGCAGGTCCCAGGGGGCTAGGACTGAAGCTTTCTTT | CASRSQGARTEAFF
NA | TRBJ2-7 | NA | TRBV19 | TGTGCCACGAAAAGCACGGGGGGCCGATACGAGCAGTACTTC | CATKSTGGRYEQYF
TRBD2 | TRBJ2-7 | NA | TRBV6-5 | TGTGCCAGCAGCCTCCGGGGGGTAAGGTACGAGCAGTACTTC | CASSLRGVRYEQYF
NA | TRBJ2-4 | NA | TRBV5-5 | TGTGCCAGCAGCTTGGAAAGGGGGGTCAGAGGAAACATTCAGTACTTC | CASSLERGVRGNIQYF
NA | TRBJ2-7 | NA | TRBV10-3 | TGTGCCATCAGGGGGTTATACGAGCAGTACTTC | CAIRGLYEQYF